What follows is one T cell receptor (beta chain) and its context. Trimming took 4 bases from V and 0 from J; bases not matched to a gene: 13. Per germline, CDR1 MNHEY and CDR2 SVGEGT. The length of the CDR3 is 18 residues. This specimen belongs to a study of control samples from healthy donors and cancer patients. Profiled with immunoSEQ multiplex PCR; TCRdb holds only in-frame clones, not every one. The sample includes tens of thousands of clones, around four fifths seen only once; the top ten take approximately 2.9%. The chain is built from TRBV6-2 or TRBV6-3 and TRBJ2-3; TRBD1 aligns across 7 bases. Specimen: PBMCs. The TCR comes from a woman aged 45-65 years with lung cancer. The CDR3 DNA reads TGTGCCAGCAGTTCCCTGAAACGTTGGACAGGAAGCACAGATACGCAGTATTTT. Its protein is CASSSLKRWTGSTDTQYF.